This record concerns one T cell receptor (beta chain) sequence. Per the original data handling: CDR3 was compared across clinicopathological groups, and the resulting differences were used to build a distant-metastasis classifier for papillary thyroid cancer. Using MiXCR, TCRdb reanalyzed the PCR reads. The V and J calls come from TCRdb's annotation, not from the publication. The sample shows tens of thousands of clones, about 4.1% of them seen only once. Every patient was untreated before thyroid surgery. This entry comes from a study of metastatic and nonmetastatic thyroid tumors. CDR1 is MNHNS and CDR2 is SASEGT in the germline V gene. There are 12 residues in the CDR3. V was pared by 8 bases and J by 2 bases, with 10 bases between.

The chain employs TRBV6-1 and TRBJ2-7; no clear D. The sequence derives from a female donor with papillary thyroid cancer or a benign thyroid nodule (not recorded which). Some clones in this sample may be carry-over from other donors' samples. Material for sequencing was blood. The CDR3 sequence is CASGRWAYEQYF. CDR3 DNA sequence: TGTGCCAGCGGCCGATGGGCCTACGAGCAGTACTTC.